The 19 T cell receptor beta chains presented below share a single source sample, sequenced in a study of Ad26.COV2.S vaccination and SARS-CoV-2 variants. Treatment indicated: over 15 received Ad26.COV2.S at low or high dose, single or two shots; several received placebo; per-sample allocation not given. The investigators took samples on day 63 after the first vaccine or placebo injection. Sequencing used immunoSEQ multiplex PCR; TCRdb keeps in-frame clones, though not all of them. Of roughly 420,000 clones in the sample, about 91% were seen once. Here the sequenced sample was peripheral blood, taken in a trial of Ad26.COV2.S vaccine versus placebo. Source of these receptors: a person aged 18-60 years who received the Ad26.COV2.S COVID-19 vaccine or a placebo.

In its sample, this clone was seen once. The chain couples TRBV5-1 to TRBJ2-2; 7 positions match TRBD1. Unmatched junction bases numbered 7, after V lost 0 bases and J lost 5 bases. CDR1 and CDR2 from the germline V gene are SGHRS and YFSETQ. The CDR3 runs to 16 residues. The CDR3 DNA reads TGCGCCAGCAGCTTGGCCCTGAGGGGGCCGACCGGGGAGCTGTTTTTT. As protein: CASSLALRGPTGELFF.

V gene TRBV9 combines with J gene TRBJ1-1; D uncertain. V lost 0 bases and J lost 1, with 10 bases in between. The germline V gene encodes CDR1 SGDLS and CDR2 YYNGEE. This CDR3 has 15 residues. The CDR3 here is CASSVGVAKNTEAFF. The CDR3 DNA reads TGTGCCAGCAGCGTAGGGGTAGCGAAGAACACTGAAGCTTTCTTT.

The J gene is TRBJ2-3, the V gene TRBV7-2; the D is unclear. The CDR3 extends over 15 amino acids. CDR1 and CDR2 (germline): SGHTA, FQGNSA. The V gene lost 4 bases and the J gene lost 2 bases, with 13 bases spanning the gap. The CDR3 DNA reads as TGTGCCAGCAGCTCCCGGGCCTACAACACAGATACGCAGTATTTT. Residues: CASSSRAYNTDTQYF.

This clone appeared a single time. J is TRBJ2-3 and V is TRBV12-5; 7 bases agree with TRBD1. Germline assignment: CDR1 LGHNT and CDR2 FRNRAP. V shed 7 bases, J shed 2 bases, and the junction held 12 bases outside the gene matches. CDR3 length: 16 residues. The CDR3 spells CASATDETGTTDTQYF. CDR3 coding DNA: TGTGCTAGTGCCACCGACGAGACAGGGACCACAGATACGCAGTATTTT.

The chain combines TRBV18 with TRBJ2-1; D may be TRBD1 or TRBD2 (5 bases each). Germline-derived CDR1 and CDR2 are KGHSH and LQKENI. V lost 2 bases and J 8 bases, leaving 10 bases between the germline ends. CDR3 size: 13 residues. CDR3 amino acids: CASSPSRDDEQFF. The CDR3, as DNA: TGTGCCAGCTCACCAAGCAGGGACGATGAGCAGTTCTTC.

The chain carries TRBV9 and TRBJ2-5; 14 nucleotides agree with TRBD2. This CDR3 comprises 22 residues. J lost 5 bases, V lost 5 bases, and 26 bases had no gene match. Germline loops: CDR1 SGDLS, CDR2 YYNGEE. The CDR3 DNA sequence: TGTGCCAGCAGTGAATCCGGGACTAGCGGGAGAGGTAGTTTTTCAGGCATGGAGACCCAGTACTTC. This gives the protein CASSESGTSGRGSFSGMETQYF. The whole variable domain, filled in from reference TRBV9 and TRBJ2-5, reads DSGVTQTPKHLITATGQRVTLRCSPRSGDLSVYWYQQSLDQGLQFLIQYYNGEERAKGNILERFSAQQFPDLHSELNLSSLELGDSALYFCASSESGTSGRGSFSGMETQYFGPGTRLLVL.

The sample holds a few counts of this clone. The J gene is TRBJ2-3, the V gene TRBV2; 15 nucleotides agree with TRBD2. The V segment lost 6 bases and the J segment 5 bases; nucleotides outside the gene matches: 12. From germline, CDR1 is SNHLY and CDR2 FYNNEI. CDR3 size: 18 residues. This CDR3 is CASSGPGTSGRTVDTQYF. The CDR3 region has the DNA TGTGCCAGCAGCGGCCCGGGGACTAGCGGGAGGACTGTAGATACGCAGTATTTT.

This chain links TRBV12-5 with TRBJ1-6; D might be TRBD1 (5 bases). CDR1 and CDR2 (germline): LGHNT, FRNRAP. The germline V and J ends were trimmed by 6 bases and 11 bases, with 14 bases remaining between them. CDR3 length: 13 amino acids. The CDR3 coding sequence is TGTGCTAGTGGAACCGAAGAGGGGACACCCCTCCACTTT. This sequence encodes CASGTEEGTPLHF.

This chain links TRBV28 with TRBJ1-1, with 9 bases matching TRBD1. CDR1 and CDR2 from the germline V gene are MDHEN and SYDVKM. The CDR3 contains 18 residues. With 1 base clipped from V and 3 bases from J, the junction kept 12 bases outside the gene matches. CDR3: CASSLLGTGTGLDTEAFF. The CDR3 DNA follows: TGTGCCAGCAGTTTATTAGGCACCGGGACAGGGTTGGACACTGAAGCTTTCTTT.

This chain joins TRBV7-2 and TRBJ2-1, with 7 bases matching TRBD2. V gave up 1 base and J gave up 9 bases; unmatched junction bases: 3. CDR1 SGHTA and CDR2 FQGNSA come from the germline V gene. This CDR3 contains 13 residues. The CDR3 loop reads CASSLVAGVEQFF. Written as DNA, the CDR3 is TGTGCCAGCAGCTTAGTTGCGGGAGTTGAGCAGTTCTTC.

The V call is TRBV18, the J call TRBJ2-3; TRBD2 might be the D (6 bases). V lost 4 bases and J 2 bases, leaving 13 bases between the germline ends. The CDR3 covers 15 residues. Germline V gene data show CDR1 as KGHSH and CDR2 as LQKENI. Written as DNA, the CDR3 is TGTGCCAGCTCACAGGGACTTACACACACAGATACGCAGTATTTT. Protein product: CASSQGLTHTDTQYF.

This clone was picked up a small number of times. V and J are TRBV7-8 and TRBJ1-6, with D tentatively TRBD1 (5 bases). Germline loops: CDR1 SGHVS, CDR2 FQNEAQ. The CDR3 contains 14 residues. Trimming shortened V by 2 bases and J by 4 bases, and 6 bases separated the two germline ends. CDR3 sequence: CASSLKGYNSPLHF. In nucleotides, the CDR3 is TGTGCCAGCAGCTTAAAGGGGTATAATTCACCCCTCCACTTT.

The CDR3 spells CASSVQRGANVLTF. The CDR3 nucleotides read TGTGCCAGCAGCGTACAGAGAGGGGCCAACGTCCTGACTTTC. The V gene is TRBV9, the J gene TRBJ2-6; D unclear. The CDR3 loop spans 14 amino acids. Germline CDR1 SGDLS, CDR2 YYNGEE. Between the trimmed V and J ends, which lost 1 base and 4 bases, there was a span of 6 bases.

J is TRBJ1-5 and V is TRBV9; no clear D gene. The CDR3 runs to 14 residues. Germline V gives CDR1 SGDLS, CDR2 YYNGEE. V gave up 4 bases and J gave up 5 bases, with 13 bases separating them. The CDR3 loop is CASSRELSDQPQHF. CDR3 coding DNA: TGTGCCAGCAGCAGGGAATTGAGTGATCAGCCCCAGCATTTT.

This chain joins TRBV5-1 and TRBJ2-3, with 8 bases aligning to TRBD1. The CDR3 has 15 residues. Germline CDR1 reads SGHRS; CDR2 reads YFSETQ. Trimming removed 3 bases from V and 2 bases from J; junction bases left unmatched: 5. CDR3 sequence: CASSYDRGDTDTQYF. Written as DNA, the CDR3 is TGCGCCAGCAGCTACGACAGGGGAGACACAGATACGCAGTATTTT.

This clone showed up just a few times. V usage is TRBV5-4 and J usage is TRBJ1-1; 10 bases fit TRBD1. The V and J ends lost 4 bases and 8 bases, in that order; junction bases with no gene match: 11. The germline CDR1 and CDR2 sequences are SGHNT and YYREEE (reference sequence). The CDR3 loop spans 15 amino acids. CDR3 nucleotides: TGTGCCAGCAGCCTTCGGGACAGGGGTTTAGGGGAAGCTTTCTTT. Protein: CASSLRDRGLGEAFF.

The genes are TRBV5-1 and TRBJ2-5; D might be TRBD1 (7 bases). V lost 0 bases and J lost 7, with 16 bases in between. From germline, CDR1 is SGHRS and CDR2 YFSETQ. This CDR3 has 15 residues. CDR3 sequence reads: CASSLGQGGVGTQYF. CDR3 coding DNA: TGCGCCAGCAGCTTGGGACAGGGAGGCGTTGGGACCCAGTACTTC.

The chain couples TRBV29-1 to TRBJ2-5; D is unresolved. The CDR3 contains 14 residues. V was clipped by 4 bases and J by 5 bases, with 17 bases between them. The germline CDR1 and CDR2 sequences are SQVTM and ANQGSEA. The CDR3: CSVGRLVALETQYF. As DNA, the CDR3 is TGCAGCGTTGGGCGCTTGGTGGCCCTGGAGACCCAGTACTTC.

The CDR3 nucleotides are TGTGCCAGCAGCCTCGACTACACAGATACGCAGTATTTT. Protein sequence: CASSLDYTDTQYF. The chain joins TRBV7-2 to TRBJ2-3, with a tentative D call TRBD2 (5 bases). Germline lookup yields CDR1 SGHTA and CDR2 FQGNSA. Trimming shortened V by 5 bases and J by 2 bases, and 8 bases separated the two germline ends. The CDR3 covers 13 residues.